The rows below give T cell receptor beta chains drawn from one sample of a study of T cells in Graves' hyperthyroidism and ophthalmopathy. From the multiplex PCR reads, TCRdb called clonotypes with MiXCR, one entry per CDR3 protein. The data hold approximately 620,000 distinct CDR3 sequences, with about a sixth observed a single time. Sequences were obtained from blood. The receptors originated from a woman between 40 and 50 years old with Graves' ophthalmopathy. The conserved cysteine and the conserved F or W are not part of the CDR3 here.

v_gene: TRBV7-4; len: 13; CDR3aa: ASSVGGQAYEKLF
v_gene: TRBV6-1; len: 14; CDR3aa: ASSTHRLAGEIGQF
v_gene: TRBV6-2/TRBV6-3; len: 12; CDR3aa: ASEYRVDTGELF
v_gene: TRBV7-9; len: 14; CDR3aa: ASSRLQGPANYGYT
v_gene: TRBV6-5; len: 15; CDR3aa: ASSYLVDRERNQPQH
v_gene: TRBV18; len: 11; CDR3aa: ASSPPHNSPLH
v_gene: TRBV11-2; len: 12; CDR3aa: ASSFERGNYGYT
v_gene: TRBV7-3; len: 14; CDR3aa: ASSLVAGGGYETQY
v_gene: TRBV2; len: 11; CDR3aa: ASSDDSATEAF
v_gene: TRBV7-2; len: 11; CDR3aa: ASSLGRSGAQY
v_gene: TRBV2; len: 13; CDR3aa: ASSVPQGTAEKLF
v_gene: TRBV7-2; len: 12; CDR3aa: ASSILAGGAEQF
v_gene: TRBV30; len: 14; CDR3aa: AWITGGATSGDGYT
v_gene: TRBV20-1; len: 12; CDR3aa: SAGPTSMVYEQY
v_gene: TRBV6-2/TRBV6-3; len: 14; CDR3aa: ASSSSHSPIEETQY
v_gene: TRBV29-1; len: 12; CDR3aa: SAGTSGTWAAQY
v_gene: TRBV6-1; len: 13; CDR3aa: ASSELADNTDTQY
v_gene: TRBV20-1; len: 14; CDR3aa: SAPAGLAGYTDTQY
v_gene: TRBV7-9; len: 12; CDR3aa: ASSQGGGALPQH
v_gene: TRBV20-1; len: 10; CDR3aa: SAATGGTEAF
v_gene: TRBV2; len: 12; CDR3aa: ASIAGQGGYEQY
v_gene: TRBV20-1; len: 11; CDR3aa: SARDLDSYEQY
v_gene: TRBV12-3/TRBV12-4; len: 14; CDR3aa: ASSSRPGGAYTEAF
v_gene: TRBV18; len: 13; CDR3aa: ASSASRGLAYEQY
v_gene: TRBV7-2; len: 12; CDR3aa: ASSHTGRLETQY
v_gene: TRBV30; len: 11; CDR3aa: AWRLGGLYGYT
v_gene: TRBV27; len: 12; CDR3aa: ASSPRGTDHEQY
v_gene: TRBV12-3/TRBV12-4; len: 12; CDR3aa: ASRLLQDTGELF